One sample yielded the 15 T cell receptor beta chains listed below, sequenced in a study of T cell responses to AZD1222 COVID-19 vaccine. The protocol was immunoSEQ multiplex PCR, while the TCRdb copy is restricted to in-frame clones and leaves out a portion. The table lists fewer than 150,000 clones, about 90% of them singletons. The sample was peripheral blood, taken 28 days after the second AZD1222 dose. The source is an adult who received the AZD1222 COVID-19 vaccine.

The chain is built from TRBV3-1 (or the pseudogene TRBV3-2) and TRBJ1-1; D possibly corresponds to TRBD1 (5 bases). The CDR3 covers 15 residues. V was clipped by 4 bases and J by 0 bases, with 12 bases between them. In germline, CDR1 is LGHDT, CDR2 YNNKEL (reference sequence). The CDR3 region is CASSRTGRLNTEAFF. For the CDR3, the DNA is TGTGCCAGCAGCCGGACGGGACGGTTGAACACTGAAGCTTTCTTT.

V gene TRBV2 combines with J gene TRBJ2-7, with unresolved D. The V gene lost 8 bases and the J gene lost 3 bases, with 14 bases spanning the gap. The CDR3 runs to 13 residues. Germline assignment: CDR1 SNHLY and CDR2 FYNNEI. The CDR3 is CASLPPDLYEQYF. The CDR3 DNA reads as TGTGCCAGCCTCCCCCCGGATCTCTACGAGCAGTACTTC.

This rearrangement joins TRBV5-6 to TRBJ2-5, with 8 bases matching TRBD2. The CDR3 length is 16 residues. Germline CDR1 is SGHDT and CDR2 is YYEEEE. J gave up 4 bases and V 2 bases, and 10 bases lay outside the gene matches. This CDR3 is CASSLRVIAGSETQYF. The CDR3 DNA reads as TGTGCCAGCAGCTTACGAGTGATAGCGGGATCAGAGACCCAGTACTTC. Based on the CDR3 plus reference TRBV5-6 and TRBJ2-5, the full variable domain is DAGVTQSPTHLIKTRGQQVTLRCSPKSGHDTVSWYQQALGQGPQFIFQYYEEEERQRGNFPDRFSGHQFPNYSSELNVNALLLGDSALYLCASSLRVIAGSETQYFGPGTRLLVL.

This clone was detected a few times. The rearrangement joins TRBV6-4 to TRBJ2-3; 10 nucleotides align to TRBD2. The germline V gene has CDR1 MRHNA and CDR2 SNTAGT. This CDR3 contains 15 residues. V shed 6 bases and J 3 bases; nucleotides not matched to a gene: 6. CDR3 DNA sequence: TGTGCCAGCAGAGCTAGCGGGGGTACAACAGATACGCAGTATTTT. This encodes CASRASGGTTDTQYF.

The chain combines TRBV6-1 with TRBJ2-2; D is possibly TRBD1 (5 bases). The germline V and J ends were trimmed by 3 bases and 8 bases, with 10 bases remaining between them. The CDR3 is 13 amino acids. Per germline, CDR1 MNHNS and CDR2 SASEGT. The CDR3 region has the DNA TGTGCCAGCAGTGATTTAGGGGCTGGGGAGCTGTTTTTT. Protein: CASSDLGAGELFF.

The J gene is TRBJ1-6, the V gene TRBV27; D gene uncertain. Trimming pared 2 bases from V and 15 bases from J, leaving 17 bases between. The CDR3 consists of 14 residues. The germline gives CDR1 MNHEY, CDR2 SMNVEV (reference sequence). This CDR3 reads CASSLVGPNKGLHF. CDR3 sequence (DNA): TGTGCCAGCAGTTTAGTAGGGCCGAACAAGGGCCTCCACTTT.

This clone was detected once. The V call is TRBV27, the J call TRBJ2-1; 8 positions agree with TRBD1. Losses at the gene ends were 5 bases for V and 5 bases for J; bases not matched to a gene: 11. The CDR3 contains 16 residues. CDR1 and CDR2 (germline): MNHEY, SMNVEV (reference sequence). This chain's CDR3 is CASSMRQGNSHNEQFF. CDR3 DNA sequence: TGTGCCAGCAGTATGAGACAGGGGAATTCGCACAATGAGCAGTTCTTC.

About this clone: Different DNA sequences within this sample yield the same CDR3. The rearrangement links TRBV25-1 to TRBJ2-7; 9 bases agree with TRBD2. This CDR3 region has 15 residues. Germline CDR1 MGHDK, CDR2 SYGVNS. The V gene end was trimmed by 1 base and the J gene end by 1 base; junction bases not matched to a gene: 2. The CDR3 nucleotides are TGTGCCAGCAGTGAATCCCTAGCGGGATCCTACGAGCAGTACTTC. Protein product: CASSESLAGSYEQYF.

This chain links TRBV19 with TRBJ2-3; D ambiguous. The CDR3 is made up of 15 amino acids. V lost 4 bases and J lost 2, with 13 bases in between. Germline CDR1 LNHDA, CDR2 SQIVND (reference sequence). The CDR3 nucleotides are TGTGCCAGTAGTACCATCCACCTTTCCACAGATACGCAGTATTTT. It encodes CASSTIHLSTDTQYF.

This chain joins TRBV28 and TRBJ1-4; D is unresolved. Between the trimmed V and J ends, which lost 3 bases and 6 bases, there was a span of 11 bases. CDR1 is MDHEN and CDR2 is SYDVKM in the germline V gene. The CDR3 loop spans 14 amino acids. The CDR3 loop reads CASSFRQAYEKLFF. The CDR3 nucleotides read TGTGCCAGCAGTTTCAGGCAGGCTTATGAAAAACTGTTTTTT.

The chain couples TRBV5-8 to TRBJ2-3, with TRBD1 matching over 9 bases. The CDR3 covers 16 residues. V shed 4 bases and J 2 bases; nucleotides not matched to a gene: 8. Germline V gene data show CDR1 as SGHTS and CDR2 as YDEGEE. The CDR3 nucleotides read TGTGCCAGCAGCCCGGCCTGGGACAGGGCCACAGATACGCAGTATTTT. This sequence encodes CASSPAWDRATDTQYF.

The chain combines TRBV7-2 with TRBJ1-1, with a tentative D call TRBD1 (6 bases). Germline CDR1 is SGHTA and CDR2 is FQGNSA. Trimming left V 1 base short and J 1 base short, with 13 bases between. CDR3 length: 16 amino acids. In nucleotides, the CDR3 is TGTGCCAGCAGCTTAGTCCCGGGACATTGGAACACTGAAGCTTTCTTT. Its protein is CASSLVPGHWNTEAFF. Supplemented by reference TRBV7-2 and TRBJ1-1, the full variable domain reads GAGVSQSPSNKVTEKGKDVELRCDPISGHTALYWYRQSLGQGLEFLIYFQGNSAPDKSGLPSDRFSAERTGGSVSTLTIQRTQQEDSAVYLCASSLVPGHWNTEAFFGQGTRLTVV.

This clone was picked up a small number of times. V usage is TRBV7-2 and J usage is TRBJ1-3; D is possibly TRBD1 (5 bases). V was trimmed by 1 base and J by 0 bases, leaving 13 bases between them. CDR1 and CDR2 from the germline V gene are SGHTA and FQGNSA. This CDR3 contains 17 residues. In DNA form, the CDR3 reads TGTGCCAGCAGCTTAGTGTCAGGGTGGAACTCTGGAAACACCATATATTTT. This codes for CASSLVSGWNSGNTIYF. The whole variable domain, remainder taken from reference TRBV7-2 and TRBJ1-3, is GAGVSQSPSNKVTEKGKDVELRCDPISGHTALYWYRQSLGQGLEFLIYFQGNSAPDKSGLPSDRFSAERTGGSVSTLTIQRTQQEDSAVYLCASSLVSGWNSGNTIYFGEGSWLTVV.

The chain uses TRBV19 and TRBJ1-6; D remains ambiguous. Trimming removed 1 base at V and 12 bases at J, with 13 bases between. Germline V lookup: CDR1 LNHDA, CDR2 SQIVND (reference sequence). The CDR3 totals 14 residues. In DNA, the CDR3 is TGTGCCAGTAGTATAGTCCTACACCCAATACCCCTCCACTTT. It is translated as CASSIVLHPIPLHF.

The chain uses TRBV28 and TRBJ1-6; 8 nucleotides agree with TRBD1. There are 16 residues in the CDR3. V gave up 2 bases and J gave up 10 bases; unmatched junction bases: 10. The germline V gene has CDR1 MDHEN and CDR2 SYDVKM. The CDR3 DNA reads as TGTGCCAGCAGTTTACGAGACAGGGGACTATGGTCACCCCTCCACTTT. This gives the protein CASSLRDRGLWSPLHF.